A selection of T cell receptor beta chains follows, all from one sample in a study of control samples from healthy donors and cancer patients. Clones were sequenced by immunoSEQ multiplex PCR, and TCRdb holds only the in-frame ones, with some missing. The sample has approximately 100,000 clones, just under 95% seen once. Sequenced input: blood. These receptors all come from a human donor in good health. The donor label of this sample is uncertain. Both conserved end residues are part of each CDR3. D genes are given only for firm matches. Clone sizes are given selectively: once, few, many, or a class where the clone is expanded.

j_call clone_size v_call d_call cdr3_nt cdr3_aa
TRBJ2-5 - TRBV6-2/TRBV6-3 TRBD1 TGTGCCAGCAGCCTACCGGGGACAGGTATATCAGAGACCCAGTACTTC CASSLPGTGISETQYF
TRBJ1-1 - TRBV5-1 - TGCGCCAGCAGCTGGGGAGCACAGGGAACTGAAGCTTTCTTT CASSWGAQGTEAFF
TRBJ2-2 - TRBV10-3 TRBD1 TGTGCCTCAACGGGACAGGGGGAACTCGGGGAGCTGTTTTTT CASTGQGELGELFF
TRBJ1-5 once TRBV7-2 TRBD1 TGTGCCAGCAGCACCCAGGGGGGTTATAGCAATCAGCCCCAGCATTTT CASSTQGGYSNQPQHF
TRBJ1-1 - TRBV19 - TGTGCCAGTAGACAGAATCCAGGGTGGACGAACACTGAAGCTTTCTTT CASRQNPGWTNTEAFF
TRBJ2-5 - TRBV5-5 - TGTGCCAGCAGCGAGGGCAGAGGGGGGACTCAAGAGACCCAGTACTTC CASSEGRGGTQETQYF
TRBJ2-2 - TRBV10-3 TRBD1 TGTGCCATCAGTTGGGACAGGATGGGAAACACCGGGGAGCTGTTTTTT CAISWDRMGNTGELFF
TRBJ1-4 - TRBV5-1 TRBD1 TGCGCCAGCAGCGTAGACAGGGAGCCTAATGAAAAACTGTTTTTT CASSVDREPNEKLFF
TRBJ1-2 - TRBV6-4 - TGTGCCAGCAGTAACCGGTTGGTCACCTTC CASSNRLVTF
TRBJ2-3 - TRBV6-4 TRBD2 TGTGCCAGCAGTGAAGCGGGGGGTATGGCAGATACGCAGTATTTT CASSEAGGMADTQYF
TRBJ1-2 - TRBV10-2 - TGCGCCAGCAATCCGACAGCGAACTATGGCTACACCTTC CASNPTANYGYTF
TRBJ1-5 - TRBV11-2 - TGTGCCAGCAGCCGGTCAGGGGACCAGCCCCAGCATTTT CASSRSGDQPQHF
TRBJ1-6 - TRBV28 - TGTGCCAGCAGTCGCTACAGGGCGAATTCACCCCTCCACTTT CASSRYRANSPLHF